A selection of T cell receptor beta chains follows, all from one sample in a study of vaccination and CD4 T cells after COVID-19. Their specific antigens are unknown. TCRdb independently ran MiXCR on the PCR reads; one entry per CDR3 protein. The sample shows 10,000 to 12,000 distinct CDR3 sequences, approximately 57% of them seen only once. Sequenced: CD4+ T cells from blood, cultured in vitro. The receptors were sampled from a human donor who had recovered from COVID-19. The CDR3 runs from the conserved cysteine through the conserved F or W. D genes are given only for firm matches. Rows give clone size only sometimes, using once, few, many, or a class for an expanded clone.

size	V	D	J	CDR3	DNA
few	TRBV2	TRBD1	TRBJ1-2	CASRDREWGYTF	TGTGCCAGCAGGGACAGGGAGTGGGGCTACACCTTC
once	TRBV6-1	NA	TRBJ2-1	CASSESGWGPSYNEQFF	TGTGCCAGCAGTGAAAGCGGATGGGGCCCCTCCTACAATGAGCAGTTCTTC
few	TRBV20-1	NA	TRBJ1-6	CSARDWAGTGENSPLHF	TGCAGTGCTAGAGATTGGGCAGGGACGGGGGAGAATTCACCCCTCCACTTT
NA	TRBV11-2	NA	TRBJ2-5	CASSTLQLAGGETQYF	TGTGCCAGCAGCACACTGCAACTAGCCGGGGGAGAGACCCAGTACTTC
few	TRBV20-1	TRBD2	TRBJ2-3	CSASQVAGGGDTQYF	TGCAGTGCTAGTCAGGTAGCGGGAGGTGGAGATACGCAGTATTTT
NA	TRBV7-3	NA	TRBJ2-3	CASSRGSGTQYF	TGTGCCAGCAGCCGCGGATCGGGGACGCAGTATTTT
NA	TRBV20-1	TRBD1	TRBJ2-6	CSARGQGVTEANVLTF	TGCAGTGCTAGAGGACAGGGTGTTACCGAGGCCAACGTCCTGACTTTC
few	TRBV2	NA	TRBJ1-5	CASGRSNGNQPQHF	TGTGCCAGCGGAAGGAGCAACGGCAATCAGCCCCAGCATTTT
few	TRBV6-5	TRBD2	TRBJ2-5	CASSYLAGGQETQYF	TGTGCCAGCAGTTACCTAGCGGGAGGGCAAGAGACCCAGTACTTC
NA	TRBV5-6	NA	TRBJ2-3	CASSLTDYLRPSTDTQYF	TGTGCCAGCAGCTTGACGGACTACCTACGTCCTAGCACAGATACGCAGTATTTT
NA	TRBV6-1	NA	TRBJ1-5	CASRPSENQPQHF	TGTGCCAGCAGACCCAGTGAAAATCAGCCCCAGCATTTT
NA	TRBV6-1	NA	TRBJ1-5	CASSVGPGSNQPQHF	TGTGCCAGCAGTGTAGGACCGGGCAGCAATCAGCCCCAGCATTTT
NA	TRBV6-1	NA	TRBJ2-1	CASSGNNEQFF	TGTGCCAGCAGTGGTAACAATGAGCAGTTCTTC
once	TRBV25-1	NA	TRBJ1-4	CASGKQGSIEKLFF	TGTGCCAGCGGCAAACAGGGCAGTATTGAAAAACTGTTTTTT
NA	TRBV27	TRBD1	TRBJ1-2	CASSVNLNRGRSYTF	TGTGCCAGCAGTGTAAACCTCAACAGGGGGAGAAGCTACACCTTC
few	TRBV7-9	TRBD2	TRBJ2-2	CASSLDRAGAPGELFF	TGTGCCAGCAGCTTAGATCGAGCGGGAGCCCCCGGGGAGCTGTTTTTT
few	TRBV7-8	TRBD2	TRBJ2-5	CASSRTGTREETQYF	TGTGCCAGCAGCAGAACCGGGACTAGAGAAGAGACCCAGTACTTC
NA	TRBV2	NA	TRBJ1-1	CASSELSGIRTEAFF	TGTGCCAGCAGTGAACTGTCAGGGATCCGCACTGAAGCTTTCTTT
few	TRBV7-8	NA	TRBJ2-3	CASSGTGITITQYF	TGTGCCAGCAGCGGTACGGGGATCACAATTACGCAGTATTTT
NA	TRBV20-1	TRBD1	TRBJ2-5	CSGRPGQGKETQYF	TGCAGTGGTCGACCGGGACAGGGAAAAGAGACCCAGTACTTC
NA	TRBV28	TRBD1	TRBJ2-3	CASTMGQGSVDTQYF	TGTGCCAGCACTATGGGACAGGGGTCGGTGGATACGCAGTATTTT
once	TRBV2	NA	TRBJ1-6	CASSEGQFNNSPLHF	TGTGCCAGCAGTGAAGGGCAGTTTAATAATTCACCCCTCCACTTT
few	TRBV18	NA	TRBJ2-5	CASSQGETQYF	TGTGCCAGCTCACAGGGAGAGACCCAGTACTTC
few	TRBV20-1	TRBD1	TRBJ1-3	CSAPRGRGNTIYF	TGCAGTGCTCCAAGGGGGCGCGGAAACACCATATATTTT
once	TRBV20-1	TRBD2	TRBJ2-1	CSASGRAPVLGEQFF	TGCAGTGCTAGCGGGAGGGCCCCAGTTCTCGGTGAGCAGTTCTTC
few	TRBV20-1	NA	TRBJ1-2	CSARTVSSGYTF	TGCAGTGCTCGGACAGTAAGCAGTGGCTACACCTTC
NA	TRBV20-1	NA	TRBJ2-3	CSARFMREGTDTQYF	TGCAGTGCTAGATTCATGAGGGAGGGCACAGATACGCAGTATTTT
few	TRBV24-1	TRBD1	TRBJ2-7	CATSDATGTGTFGEQYF	TGTGCCACCAGTGATGCCACCGGGACAGGGACTTTCGGAGAGCAGTACTTC
NA	TRBV6-5	NA	TRBJ2-3	CASSYGRGDTQYF	TGTGCCAGCAGTTACGGCCGAGGGGATACGCAGTATTTT
few	TRBV7-9	NA	TRBJ1-5	CASSLTGGEQPQHF	TGTGCCAGCAGCCTGACTGGAGGGGAGCAGCCCCAGCATTTT
NA	TRBV5-8	NA	TRBJ2-7	CASSPRGAAPYEQYF	TGTGCCAGCAGCCCCCGCGGGGCCGCCCCCTACGAGCAGTACTTC
few	TRBV20-1	TRBD2	TRBJ2-5	CSAPGAGEETQYF	TGCAGTGCCCCGGGCGCGGGAGAAGAGACCCAGTACTTC
NA	TRBV21-1	NA	TRBJ1-5	CASRLPRVGGSNQPQHF	TGTGCCAGCAGGCTTCCCAGGGTCGGAGGAAGCAATCAGCCCCAGCATTTT
NA	TRBV7-2	NA	TRBJ1-4	CASSLRGTTNEKLFF	TGTGCCAGCAGCTTACGGGGGACGACTAATGAAAAACTGTTTTTT
NA	TRBV19	NA	TRBJ1-1	CASSIDRGRTEAFF	TGTGCCAGTAGTATAGATCGGGGCCGGACTGAAGCTTTCTTT
NA	TRBV6-1	NA	TRBJ2-7	CASSIVGAHEQYF	TGTGCCAGCAGTATCGTAGGGGCCCACGAGCAGTACTTC
NA	TRBV30	TRBD2	TRBJ2-2	CAWKSGRATGELFF	TGTGCCTGGAAGAGCGGGAGGGCCACCGGGGAGCTGTTTTTT
few	TRBV6-1	TRBD1	TRBJ1-2	CASSEWFAGDRGYGYTF	TGTGCCAGCAGTGAATGGTTTGCGGGCGACAGGGGGTATGGCTACACCTTC
few	TRBV7-3	NA	TRBJ1-1	CASSYQENTEAFF	TGTGCCAGCAGCTATCAGGAGAACACTGAAGCTTTCTTT
NA	TRBV5-6	NA	TRBJ2-7	CASSPWTLTYEQYF	TGTGCCAGCAGCCCATGGACACTTACCTACGAGCAGTACTTC
few	TRBV2	NA	TRBJ1-1	CASRKQGLGDTEAFF	TGTGCCAGCAGGAAACAAGGGCTGGGGGACACTGAAGCTTTCTTT
NA	TRBV19	NA	TRBJ1-5	CASTLGVYASSNQPQHF	TGTGCCAGTACCCTTGGGGTTTACGCTTCAAGCAATCAGCCCCAGCATTTT
NA	TRBV27	NA	TRBJ2-3	CASSFSPLVADTQYF	TGTGCCAGCAGTTTTTCGCCTTTAGTCGCAGATACGCAGTATTTT
few	TRBV7-2	TRBD2	TRBJ2-1	CASSSLPLAGASYNEQFF	TGTGCCAGCAGCTCGTTGCCCCTAGCGGGGGCCTCCTACAATGAGCAGTTCTTC
NA	TRBV6-2/TRBV6-3	NA	TRBJ2-7	CASSYVVGGRTVYEQYF	TGTGCCAGCAGTTACGTTGTCGGCGGGCGGACCGTTTACGAGCAGTACTTC
NA	TRBV19	NA	TRBJ2-7	CASSGSLAGSGEQYF	TGTGCCAGTAGTGGCTCCCTGGCGGGCTCGGGCGAGCAGTACTTC
NA	TRBV19	NA	TRBJ2-5	CASSSKGVQETQYF	TGTGCCAGTAGTTCGAAGGGGGTACAAGAGACCCAGTACTTC
NA	TRBV6-1	TRBD2	TRBJ2-1	CASSSGTTYNEQFF	TGTGCCAGCAGCTCCGGGACTACATACAATGAGCAGTTCTTC
NA	TRBV28	TRBD2	TRBJ2-1	CASSRTSGRGNEQFF	TGTGCCAGCAGTCGGACTAGCGGGAGAGGCAATGAGCAGTTCTTC
NA	TRBV20-1	NA	TRBJ2-5	CSALYQETQYF	TGCAGTGCTTTGTACCAAGAGACCCAGTACTTC
NA	TRBV20-1	TRBD1	TRBJ2-7	CSGGQGHHEQYF	TGCAGTGGTGGACAGGGTCACCACGAGCAGTACTTC
NA	TRBV20-1	TRBD1	TRBJ1-2	CSATGSGRGLWGYTF	TGCAGTGCTACCGGTAGCGGAAGGGGGCTCTGGGGCTACACCTTC
NA	TRBV20-1	NA	TRBJ1-5	CSVRRGGGGQPQHF	TGCAGCGTTCGTCGCGGGGGGGGCGGTCAGCCCCAGCATTTT
medium-sized	TRBV20-1	NA	TRBJ2-2	CSARPPRETNTGELFF	TGCAGTGCTAGACCTCCCAGGGAAACGAACACCGGGGAGCTGTTTTTT
NA	TRBV14	NA	TRBJ2-3	CASSSTLGITDTQYF	TGTGCCAGCAGCTCTACACTAGGAATCACAGATACGCAGTATTTT
NA	TRBV27	NA	TRBJ2-6	CASSLLYSGADVLTF	TGTGCCAGCAGTTTGCTGTACTCTGGGGCCGACGTCCTGACTTTC
few	TRBV20-1	NA	TRBJ1-5	CSASVGGLGQPQHF	TGCAGTGCTAGTGTCGGGGGGCTGGGTCAGCCCCAGCATTTT
once	TRBV24-1	TRBD1	TRBJ2-3	CATSLGQGHTDTQYF	TGTGCCACCAGTCTTGGACAGGGACACACAGATACGCAGTATTTT